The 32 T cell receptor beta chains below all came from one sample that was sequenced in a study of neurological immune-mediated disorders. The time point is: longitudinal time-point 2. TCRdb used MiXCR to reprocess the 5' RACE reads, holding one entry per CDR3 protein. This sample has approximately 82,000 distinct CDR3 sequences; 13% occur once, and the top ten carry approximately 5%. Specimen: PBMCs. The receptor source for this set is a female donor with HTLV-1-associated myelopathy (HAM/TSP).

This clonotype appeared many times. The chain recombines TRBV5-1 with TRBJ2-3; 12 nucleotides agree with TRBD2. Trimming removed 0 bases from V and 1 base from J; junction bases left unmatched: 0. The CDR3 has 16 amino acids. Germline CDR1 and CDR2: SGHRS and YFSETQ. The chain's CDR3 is CASSLGTSGGTDTQYF. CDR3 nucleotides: TGCGCCAGCAGCTTGGGGACTAGCGGGGGCACAGATACGCAGTATTTT.

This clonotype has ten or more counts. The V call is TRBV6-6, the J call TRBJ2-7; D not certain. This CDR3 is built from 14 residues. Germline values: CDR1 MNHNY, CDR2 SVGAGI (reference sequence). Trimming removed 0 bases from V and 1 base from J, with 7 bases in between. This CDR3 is CASSYSHISYEQYF. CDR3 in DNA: TGTGCCAGCAGTTACTCCCACATTTCCTACGAGCAGTACTTC.

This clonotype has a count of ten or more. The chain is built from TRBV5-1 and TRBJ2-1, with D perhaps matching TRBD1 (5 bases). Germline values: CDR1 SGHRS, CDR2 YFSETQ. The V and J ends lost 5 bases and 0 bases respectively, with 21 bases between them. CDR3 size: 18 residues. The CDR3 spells CASRFRLPTESSYNEQFF. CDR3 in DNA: TGCGCCAGCAGATTTCGGCTACCGACAGAGAGCTCCTACAATGAGCAGTTCTTC.

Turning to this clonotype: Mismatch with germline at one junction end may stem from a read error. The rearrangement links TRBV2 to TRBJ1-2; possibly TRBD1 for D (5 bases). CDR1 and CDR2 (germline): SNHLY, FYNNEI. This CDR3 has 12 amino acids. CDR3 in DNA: TGTGCCAACAGTGGGGACAACTATGGCTACACCTTC. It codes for CANSGDNYGYTF.

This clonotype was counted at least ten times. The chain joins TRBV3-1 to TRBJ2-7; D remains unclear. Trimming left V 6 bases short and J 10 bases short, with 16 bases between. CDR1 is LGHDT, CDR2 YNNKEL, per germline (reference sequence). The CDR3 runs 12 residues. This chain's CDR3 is CASSLRAERQYF. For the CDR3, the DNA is TGTGCCAGCAGTCTCCGGGCCGAAAGACAGTACTTC.

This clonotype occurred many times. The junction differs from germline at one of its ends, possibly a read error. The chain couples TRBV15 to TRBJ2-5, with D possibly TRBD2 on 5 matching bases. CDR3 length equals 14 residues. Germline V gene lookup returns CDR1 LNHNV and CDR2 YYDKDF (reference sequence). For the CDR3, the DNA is TGTGCTACCAGCAGAGAGGGAACCTGGGAGACCCAGTACTTC. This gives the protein CATSREGTWETQYF. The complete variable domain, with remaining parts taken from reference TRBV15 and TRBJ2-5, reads DAMVIQNPRYQVTQFGKPVTLSCSQTLNHNVMYWYQQKSSQAPKLLFHYYDKDFNNEADTPDNFQSRRPNTSFCFLDIRSPGLGDTAMYLCATSREGTWETQYFGPGTRLLVL.

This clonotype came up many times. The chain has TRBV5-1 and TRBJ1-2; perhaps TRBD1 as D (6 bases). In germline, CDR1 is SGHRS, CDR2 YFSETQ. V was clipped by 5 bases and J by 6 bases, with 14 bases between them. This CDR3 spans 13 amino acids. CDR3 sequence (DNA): TGCGCCAGCAGAAGGGAAACAGGGAATGGCTACACCTTC. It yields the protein CASRRETGNGYTF.

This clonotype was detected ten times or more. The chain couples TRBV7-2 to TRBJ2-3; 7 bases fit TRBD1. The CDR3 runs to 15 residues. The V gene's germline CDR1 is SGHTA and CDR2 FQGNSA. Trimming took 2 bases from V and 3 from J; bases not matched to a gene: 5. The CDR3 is CASSLIGGGTDTQYF. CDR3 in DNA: TGTGCCAGCAGCTTAATAGGGGGCGGGACAGATACGCAGTATTTT.

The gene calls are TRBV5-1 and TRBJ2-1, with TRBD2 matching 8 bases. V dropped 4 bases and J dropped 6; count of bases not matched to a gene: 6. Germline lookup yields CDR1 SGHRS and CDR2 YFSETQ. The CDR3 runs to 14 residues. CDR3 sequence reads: CASSLGTRGNEQFF. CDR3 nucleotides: TGCGCCAGCAGCCTCGGGACTAGGGGCAATGAGCAGTTCTTC.

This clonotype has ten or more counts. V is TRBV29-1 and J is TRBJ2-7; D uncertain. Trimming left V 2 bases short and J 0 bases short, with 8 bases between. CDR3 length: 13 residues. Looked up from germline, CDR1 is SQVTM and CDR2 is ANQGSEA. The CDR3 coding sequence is TGCAGCGTTGAAAGCCTTAGCTCCTACGAGCAGTACTTC. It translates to CSVESLSSYEQYF.

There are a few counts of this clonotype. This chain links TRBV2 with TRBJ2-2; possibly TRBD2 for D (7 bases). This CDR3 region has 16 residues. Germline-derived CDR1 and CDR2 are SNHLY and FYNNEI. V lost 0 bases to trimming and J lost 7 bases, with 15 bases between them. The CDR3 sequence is CASSEAGGGRNGELFF. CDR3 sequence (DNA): TGTGCCAGCAGTGAAGCAGGGGGAGGGCGGAACGGGGAGCTGTTTTTT.

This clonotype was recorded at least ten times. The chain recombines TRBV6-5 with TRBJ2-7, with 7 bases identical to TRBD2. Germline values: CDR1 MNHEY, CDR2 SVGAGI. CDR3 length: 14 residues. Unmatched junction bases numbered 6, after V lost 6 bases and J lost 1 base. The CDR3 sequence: CASRNPGGSYEQYF. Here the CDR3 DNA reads TGTGCCAGCAGGAACCCGGGGGGATCCTACGAGCAGTACTTC.

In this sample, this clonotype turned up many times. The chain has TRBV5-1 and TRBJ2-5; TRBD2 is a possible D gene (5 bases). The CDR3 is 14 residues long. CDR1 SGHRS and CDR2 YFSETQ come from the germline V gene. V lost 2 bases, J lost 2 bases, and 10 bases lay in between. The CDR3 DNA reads TGCGCCAGCAGCTTACTAGGTTATCAAGAGACCCAGTACTTC. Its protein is CASSLLGYQETQYF.

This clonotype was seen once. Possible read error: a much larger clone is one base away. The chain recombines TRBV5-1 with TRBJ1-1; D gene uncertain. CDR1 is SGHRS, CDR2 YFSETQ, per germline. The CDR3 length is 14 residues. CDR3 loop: CASSRPPVNTEAFF. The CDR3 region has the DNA TGTGCCAGCAGCCGCCCCCCAGTGAACACTGAAGCTTTCTTT.

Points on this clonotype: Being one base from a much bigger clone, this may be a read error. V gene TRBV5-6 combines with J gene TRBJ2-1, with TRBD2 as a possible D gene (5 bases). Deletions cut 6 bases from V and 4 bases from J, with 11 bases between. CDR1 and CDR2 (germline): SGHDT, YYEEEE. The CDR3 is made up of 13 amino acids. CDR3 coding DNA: TGTGCCAGCATGCGGGCGGTATACAATGAGCAGTTCTTC. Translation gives CASMRAVYNEQFF.

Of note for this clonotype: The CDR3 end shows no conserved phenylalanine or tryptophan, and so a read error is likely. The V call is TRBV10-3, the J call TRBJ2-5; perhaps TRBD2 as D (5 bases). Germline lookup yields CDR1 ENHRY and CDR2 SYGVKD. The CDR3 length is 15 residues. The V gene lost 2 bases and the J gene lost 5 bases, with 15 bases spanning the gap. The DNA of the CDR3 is TGTGCCATCAGTGAGAGGACGGGGTTTAGGGAGACCCAGTACTTA. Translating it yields CAISERTGFRETQYL.

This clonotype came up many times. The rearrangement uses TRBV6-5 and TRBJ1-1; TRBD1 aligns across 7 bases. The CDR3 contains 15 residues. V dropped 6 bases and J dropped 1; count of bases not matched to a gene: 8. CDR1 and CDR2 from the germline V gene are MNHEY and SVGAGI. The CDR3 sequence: CASSPWTGPNTEAFF. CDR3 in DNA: TGTGCCAGCAGCCCCTGGACAGGCCCGAACACTGAAGCTTTCTTT.

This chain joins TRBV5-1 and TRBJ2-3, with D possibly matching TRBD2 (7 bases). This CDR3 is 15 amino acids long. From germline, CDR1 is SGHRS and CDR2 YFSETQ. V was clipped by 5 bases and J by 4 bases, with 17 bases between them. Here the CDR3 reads CASSLGGGPSDTQYF. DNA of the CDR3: TGCGCCAGCAGTCTGGGGGGGGGGCCGTCAGATACGCAGTATTTT.

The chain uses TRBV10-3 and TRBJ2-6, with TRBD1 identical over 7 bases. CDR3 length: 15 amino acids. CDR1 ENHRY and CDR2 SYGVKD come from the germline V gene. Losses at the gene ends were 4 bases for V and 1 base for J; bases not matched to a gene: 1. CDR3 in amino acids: CAISGTGSGANVLTF. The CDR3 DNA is TGTGCCATCAGTGGGACAGGTTCTGGGGCCAACGTCCTGACTTTC.

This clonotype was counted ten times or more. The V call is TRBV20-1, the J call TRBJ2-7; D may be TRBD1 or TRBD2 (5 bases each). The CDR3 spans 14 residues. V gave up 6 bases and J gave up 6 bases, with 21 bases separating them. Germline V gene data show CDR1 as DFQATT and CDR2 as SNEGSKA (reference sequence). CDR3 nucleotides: TGCAGTGCCTTGGGGACGGGGACGTCCGGCGAGCAGTACTTC. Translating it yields CSALGTGTSGEQYF.

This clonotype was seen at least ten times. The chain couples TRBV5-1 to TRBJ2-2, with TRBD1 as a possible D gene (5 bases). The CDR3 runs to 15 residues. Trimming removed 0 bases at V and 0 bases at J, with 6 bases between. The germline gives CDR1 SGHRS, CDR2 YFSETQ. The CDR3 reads CASSLGQPNTGELFF. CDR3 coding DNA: TGCGCCAGCAGCTTGGGACAGCCGAACACCGGGGAGCTGTTTTTT.

CDR3 residues: CATSDYTGTGVKTGELFF. CDR3 coding DNA: TGTGCCACCAGTGATTATACCGGGACAGGGGTAAAAACCGGGGAGCTGTTTTTT. The chain combines TRBV24-1 with TRBJ2-2, with TRBD1 matching over 10 bases. Per the germline V gene, CDR1 is KGHDR and CDR2 is SFDVKD. The CDR3 loop spans 18 amino acids. J lost 5 bases, V lost 2 bases, and 10 bases had no gene match.

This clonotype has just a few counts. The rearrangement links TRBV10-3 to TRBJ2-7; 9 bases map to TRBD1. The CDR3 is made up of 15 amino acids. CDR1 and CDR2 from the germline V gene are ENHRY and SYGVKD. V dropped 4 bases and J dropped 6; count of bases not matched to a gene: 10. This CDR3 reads CAISAKPGQGSEQYF. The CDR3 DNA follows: TGTGCCATCAGTGCAAAACCGGGACAGGGATCCGAGCAGTACTTC.

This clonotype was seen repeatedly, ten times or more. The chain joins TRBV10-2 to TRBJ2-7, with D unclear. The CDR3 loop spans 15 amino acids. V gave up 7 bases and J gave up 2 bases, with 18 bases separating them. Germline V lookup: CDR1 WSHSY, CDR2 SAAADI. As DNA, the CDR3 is TGCGCCAGCAAAGCTTGGGATGACGGAACCTACGAGCAGTACTTC. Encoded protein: CASKAWDDGTYEQYF.

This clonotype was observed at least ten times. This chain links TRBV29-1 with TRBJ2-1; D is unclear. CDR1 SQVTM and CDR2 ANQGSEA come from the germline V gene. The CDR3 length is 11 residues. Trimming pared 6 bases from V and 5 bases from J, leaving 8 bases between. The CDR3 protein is CSVLRNNEQFF. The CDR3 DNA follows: TGCAGCGTCCTCAGAAACAATGAGCAGTTCTTC.

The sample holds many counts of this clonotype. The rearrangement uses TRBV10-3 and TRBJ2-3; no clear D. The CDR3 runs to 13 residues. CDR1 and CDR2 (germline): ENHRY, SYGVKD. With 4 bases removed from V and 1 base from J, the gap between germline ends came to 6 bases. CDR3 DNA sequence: TGTGCCATCAGTGTTGCGCGCACAGATACGCAGTATTTT. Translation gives CAISVARTDTQYF.

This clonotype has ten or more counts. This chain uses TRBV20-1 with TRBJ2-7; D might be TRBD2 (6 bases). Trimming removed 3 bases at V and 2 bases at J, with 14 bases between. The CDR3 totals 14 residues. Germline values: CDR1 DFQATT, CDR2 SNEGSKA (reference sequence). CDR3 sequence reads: CSASSGGETYEQYF. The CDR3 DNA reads TGCAGTGCTAGTTCGGGCGGGGAGACCTACGAGCAGTACTTC.

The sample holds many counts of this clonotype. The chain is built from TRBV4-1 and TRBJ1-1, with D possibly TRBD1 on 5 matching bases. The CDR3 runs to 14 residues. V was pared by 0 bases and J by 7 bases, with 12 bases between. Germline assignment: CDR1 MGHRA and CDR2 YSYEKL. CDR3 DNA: TGCGCCAGCAGCCAAGATAGGACAATCAGTGAAGCTTTCTTT. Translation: CASSQDRTISEAFF.

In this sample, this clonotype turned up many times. CDR3 nucleotide sequence: TGTGCTAGTGGACCAGGCGGACGCACAGATACGCAGTATTTT. As protein: CASGPGGRTDTQYF. This rearrangement joins TRBV12-5 to TRBJ2-3; D remains unclear. The ends were cut back, 6 bases at V and 1 base at J, with 11 bases in the middle. Germline CDR1 reads LGHNT; CDR2 reads FRNRAP. This CDR3 has 14 residues.

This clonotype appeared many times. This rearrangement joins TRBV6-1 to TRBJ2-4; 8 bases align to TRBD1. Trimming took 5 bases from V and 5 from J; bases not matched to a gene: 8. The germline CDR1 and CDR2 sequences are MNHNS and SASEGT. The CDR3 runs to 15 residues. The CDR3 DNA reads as TGTGCCAGCAGTCGAGACAGGGGAGACCAAAACATTCAGTACTTC. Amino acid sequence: CASSRDRGDQNIQYF.

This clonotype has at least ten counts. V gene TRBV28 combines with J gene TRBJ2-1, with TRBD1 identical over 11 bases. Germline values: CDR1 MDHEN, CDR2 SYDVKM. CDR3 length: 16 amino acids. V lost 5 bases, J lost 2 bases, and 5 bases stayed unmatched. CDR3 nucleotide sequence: TGTGCCAGCAGTCCCCGGGGACAGGGGGCCTACAATGAGCAGTTCTTC. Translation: CASSPRGQGAYNEQFF.

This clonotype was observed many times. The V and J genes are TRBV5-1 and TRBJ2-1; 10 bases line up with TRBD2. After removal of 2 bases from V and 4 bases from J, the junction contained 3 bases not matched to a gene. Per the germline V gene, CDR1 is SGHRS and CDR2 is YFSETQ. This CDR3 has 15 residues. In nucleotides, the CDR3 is TGCGCCAGCAGCTTTGAACTAGCGGGGTACAATGAGCAGTTCTTC. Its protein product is CASSFELAGYNEQFF.